This T cell receptor beta chain was identified during a study of blood T cell repertoires in COVID-19. The overall study: Samples representing acute and convalescent COVID-19 were sourced from the United States, Italy and Spain. Sample material is recorded as cDNA or gDNA derived from T cells, B-cell-depleted T cells, or PBMCs.

The CDR3 is 13 residues long. Germline V gives CDR1 SQVTM, CDR2 ANQGSEA. The V gene end was trimmed by 7 bases and the J gene end by 2 bases; junction bases not matched to a gene: 5. Sequencing was performed with immunoSEQ multiplex PCR; in TCRdb, only in-frame clones are kept and a portion is missing. The profile shows under 85,000 clones, roughly four fifths of them singletons. The sample holds one count of this clone. The chain recombines TRBV29-1 with TRBJ2-7; 10 positions agree with TRBD1. This clonotype originated in a human donor in a cohort sampled during active COVID-19. Input material: peripheral blood. This chain's CDR3 is CSARDRGAYEQYF. Here the CDR3 DNA reads TGCAGCGCGCGGGACAGGGGAGCCTACGAGCAGTACTTC.